The sequence of this T cell receptor (beta chain) was determined in a study of T cells in Graves' hyperthyroidism and ophthalmopathy. For the study at large: Peripheral blood was taken when the disease was first diagnosed, before any treatment began.

PBMCs came from more than 9 ml fresh peripheral blood. Germline CDR1 reads MDHEN; CDR2 reads SYDVKM. The length of the CDR3 is 15 residues. V lost 5 bases and J lost 7; bases outside the gene matches: 9. Regions amplified from RNA transcripts were the TCR beta CDR3 regions. The TCR CDR3 first-round RT-PCR relied on the HTBI primer set. TCRdb reanalysed the multiplex PCR reads using MiXCR and keeps one entry per CDR3 protein. The sample holds a few hundred thousand distinct CDR3 sequences, approximately 15% seen once. As to this clonotype: Its target is not known.

Findings and caveats of the study: Most clonotypes expanded in thyroid above 0.001 were likewise present in blood. The model forecast ophthalmopathy, anticipating it by a median about six months before onset.

The V call is TRBV28, the J call TRBJ1-3; 9 nucleotides line up with TRBD1. This receptor was identified in a woman aged 60 to 75 with Graves' ophthalmopathy. Sequencing input: blood. In nucleotides, the CDR3 is TGTGCCAGCAGTCGCTCGACAGGGGGGGTCAACACCATATATTTT. Translation: CASSRSTGGVNTIYF.